The present entry profiles one TCR beta chain with its context. The antigen is unknown. Using immunoSEQ multiplex PCR, the repertoire was profiled, and TCRdb retains in-frame clones only, with some absent. The table includes 2 million to 2.5 million clones, 90% to 95% detected once. From CD4+ cells came CD45RA+ naive and CD45RA-negative memory subsets. The data were obtained in a study of shared clonotypes between healthy human individuals. Whole-study findings and limits: The authors sampled blood alone, and tissue repertoires likely differ. Sharing across four donors was highest in naive CD4 (around 5%) and lowest in memory CD8 (around 0.4%). The study generally estimated greater richness for naive than memory subsets.

J lost 4 bases, V lost 5 bases, and 8 bases had no gene match. The CDR3 is 16 residues long. Germline V gene lookup returns CDR1 SGHAT and CDR2 FQNNGV. This chain joins TRBV11-2 and TRBJ2-2; 9 nucleotides agree with TRBD2. The sample taken for sequencing was naive CD4+ T cells from PBMCs. The subset was: CD45RA+ positively selected. This TCR was recovered from a man aged 18 to 30 in good health. Some clones in this sample may be carry-over from other donors' samples. The chain's CDR3 is CASSGREGLVTGELFF. The CDR3 DNA sequence: TGTGCCAGCAGCGGGCGGGAGGGCCTGGTCACCGGGGAGCTGTTTTTT.